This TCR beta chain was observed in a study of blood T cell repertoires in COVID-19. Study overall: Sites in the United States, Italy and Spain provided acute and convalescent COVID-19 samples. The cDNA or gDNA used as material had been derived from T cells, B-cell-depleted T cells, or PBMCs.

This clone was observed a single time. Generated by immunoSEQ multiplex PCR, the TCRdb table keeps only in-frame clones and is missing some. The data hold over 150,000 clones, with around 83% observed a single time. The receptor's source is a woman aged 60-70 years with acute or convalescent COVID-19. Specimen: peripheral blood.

The chain's CDR3 is CASSLGDRGLVGYTF. Here the CDR3 DNA reads TGTGCCAGCAGCTTGGGGGACAGGGGGCTGGTTGGCTACACCTTC. V is TRBV5-6 and J is TRBJ1-2; 12 nucleotides line up with TRBD1. The V gene end was trimmed by 0 bases and the J gene end by 7 bases; junction bases not matched to a gene: 4. The CDR3 is made up of 15 amino acids. In germline, CDR1 is SGHDT, CDR2 YYEEEE.